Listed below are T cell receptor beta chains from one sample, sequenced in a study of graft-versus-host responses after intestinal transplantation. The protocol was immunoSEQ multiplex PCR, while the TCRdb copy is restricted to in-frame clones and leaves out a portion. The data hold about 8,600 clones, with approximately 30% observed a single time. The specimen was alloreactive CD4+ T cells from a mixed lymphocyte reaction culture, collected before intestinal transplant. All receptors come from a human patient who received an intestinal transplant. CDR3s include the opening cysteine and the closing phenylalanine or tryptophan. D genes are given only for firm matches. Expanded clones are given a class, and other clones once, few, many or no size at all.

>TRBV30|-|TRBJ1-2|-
TGTGCCTGGAGTGTGGGGGCCTATGGCTACACCTTC
CAWSVGAYGYTF
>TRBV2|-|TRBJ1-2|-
TGTGCCAGCAGCCTGTATGGCTACACCTTC
CASSLYGYTF
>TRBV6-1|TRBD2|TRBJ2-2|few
TGTGCCAGTAAAAGGACTAGGAACACCGGGGAGCTGTTTTTT
CASKRTRNTGELFF
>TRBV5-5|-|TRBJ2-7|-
TGTGCCAGCAGCTTGGTGGCTTCCGAGCAGTACTTC
CASSLVASEQYF
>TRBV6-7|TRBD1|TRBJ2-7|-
TGTGCCAGCAGGCGACAGGGGGCGGTGCTGGTCGAGCAGTACTTC
CASRRQGAVLVEQYF
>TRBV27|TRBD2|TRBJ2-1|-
TGTGCCAGCAGTCGAGCGGGACTATACAATGAGCAGTTCTTC
CASSRAGLYNEQFF
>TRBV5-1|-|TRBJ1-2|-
TGCGCCAGCAGCTTGATCGGTATCGGCTACACCTTC
CASSLIGIGYTF
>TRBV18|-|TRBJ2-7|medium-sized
TGTGCCAGCTCACCAGGGCAGGGCTACTACGAGCAGTACTTC
CASSPGQGYYEQYF
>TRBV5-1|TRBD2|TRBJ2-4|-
TGCGCCAGCAGCGGAACGACTAGCGGGGGGGGAAACATTCAGTACTTC
CASSGTTSGGGNIQYF
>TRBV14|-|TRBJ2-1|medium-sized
TGTGCCAGCAGCGGGGGGGGGCTGGGTTCCGCTGAGCAGTTCTTC
CASSGGGLGSAEQFF
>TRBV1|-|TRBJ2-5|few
TGCACCAGAACTAGCGGGGATTACCAAGAGACCCAGTACTTC
CTRTSGDYQETQYF
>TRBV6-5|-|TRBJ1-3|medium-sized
TGTGCCAGCAGTCCCGAACTTCGAAACACCATATATTTT
CASSPELRNTIYF
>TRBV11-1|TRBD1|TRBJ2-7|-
TGTGCCAGCAGCTCTCGGACAGGGGGCCAGGACGAGCAGTACTTC
CASSSRTGGQDEQYF
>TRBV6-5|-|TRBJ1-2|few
TGTGCCAGCAGTCCCCGAGGGATCCGCTATGGCTACACCTTC
CASSPRGIRYGYTF
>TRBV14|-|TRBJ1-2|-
TGTGCCAGCAGCCCCTCTAGAAACTATGGCTACACCTTC
CASSPSRNYGYTF
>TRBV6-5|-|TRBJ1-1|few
TGTGCCAGCAGCGATCCCCCGGCAGGGAACACTGAAGCTTTCTTT
CASSDPPAGNTEAFF
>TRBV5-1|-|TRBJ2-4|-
TGCGCCAGCAGCTTGGGAGGGAATGGTGGTCAAAACATTCAGTACTTC
CASSLGGNGGQNIQYF
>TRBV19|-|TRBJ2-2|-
TGTGCCAGTACCCCAAACCGGGACACCGGGGAGCTGTTTTTT
CASTPNRDTGELFF
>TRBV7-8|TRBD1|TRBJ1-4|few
TGTGCCAGCAGCTTACTCACAGGGGGCATTGAAAAACTGTTTTTT
CASSLLTGGIEKLFF
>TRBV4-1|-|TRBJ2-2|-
TGCGCCAGCAGCCCTTTCGGGTGGATTAGAACCGGGGAGCTGTTTTTT
CASSPFGWIRTGELFF
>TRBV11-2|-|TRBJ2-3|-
TGTGCCAGCAGAGCAAGCGTGCCAGATACGCAGTATTTT
CASRASVPDTQYF
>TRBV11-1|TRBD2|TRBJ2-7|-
TGTGCCAGCAGCTTAACCGGGACTAGCACCTACGAGCAGTACTTC
CASSLTGTSTYEQYF
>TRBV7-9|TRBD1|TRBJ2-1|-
TGTGCCAGCAGCCCGGGACAGTTCTACAATGAGCAGTTCTTC
CASSPGQFYNEQFF
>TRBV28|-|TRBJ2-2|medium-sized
TGTGCCAGCGTGGGCAGCCACACCGGGGAGCTGTTTTTT
CASVGSHTGELFF
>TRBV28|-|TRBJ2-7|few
TGTGCCAGCCAGACGGGGGGCCACTCCTACGAGCAGTACTTC
CASQTGGHSYEQYF
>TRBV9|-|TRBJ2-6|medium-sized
TGTGCCAGCAGCGTAGTTGCTGGCGGGGCCAACGTCCTGACTTTC
CASSVVAGGANVLTF
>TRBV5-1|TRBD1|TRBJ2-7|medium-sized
TGCGCCAGCAGTAAGGACAGGGACGAGCAGTACTTC
CASSKDRDEQYF
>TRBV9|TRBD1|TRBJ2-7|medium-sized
TGTGCCAGCAGCAGAGGGGGCAGCGTCTACGAGCAGTACTTC
CASSRGGSVYEQYF
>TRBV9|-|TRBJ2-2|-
TGTGCCAGCAGCCTACGGGGGTTCACCGGGGAGCTGTTTTTT
CASSLRGFTGELFF
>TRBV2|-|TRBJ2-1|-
TGTGCCAGCGGCCCTTGGGGCGAGCAGTTCTTC
CASGPWGEQFF
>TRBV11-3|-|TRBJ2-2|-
TGTGCCAGCAGCTTAGAGCCAGGGCCCTACACCGGGGAGCTGTTTTTT
CASSLEPGPYTGELFF
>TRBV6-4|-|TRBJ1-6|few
TGTGCCAGCAGGGCCGGGGCCTATAATTCACCCCTCCACTTT
CASRAGAYNSPLHF
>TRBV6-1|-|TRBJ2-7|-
TGTGCCAGCAGATACGACAGGCCCCACGAGCAGTACTTC
CASRYDRPHEQYF
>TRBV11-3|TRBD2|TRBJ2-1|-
TGTGCCAGCAGCTTTACTTCGACTAGCGGCAATGAGCAGTTCTTC
CASSFTSTSGNEQFF
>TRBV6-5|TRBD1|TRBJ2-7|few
TGTGCCAGCAGTAACAGGGGATTGCCCTACGAGCAGTACTTC
CASSNRGLPYEQYF
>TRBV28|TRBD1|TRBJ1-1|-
TGTGCCAGCAGTTCCCATGGGACAGTGAACACTGAAGCTTTCTTT
CASSSHGTVNTEAFF
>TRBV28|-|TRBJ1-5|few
TGTGCCAGCAGCCTCCCAGTTGGGCCCCAGCATTTT
CASSLPVGPQHF
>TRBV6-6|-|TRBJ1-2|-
TGTGCCAGCAATCAAAACAGAAATGGCTACACCTTC
CASNQNRNGYTF
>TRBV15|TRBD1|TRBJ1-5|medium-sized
TGTGCCACCAGCAGTCAGGGGGGCAATCAGCCCCAGCATTTT
CATSSQGGNQPQHF
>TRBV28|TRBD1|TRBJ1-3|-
TGTGCCAGCAGTTCACCGGGACAGGCATATGGAAACACCATATATTTT
CASSSPGQAYGNTIYF